One sample yielded the 16 T cell receptor beta chains listed below, sequenced in a study of shared clonotypes between healthy human individuals. Sequenced by immunoSEQ multiplex PCR; TCRdb stores in-frame clones only, minus some. The sample lists millions of clones, about 94% occurring once. CD8 cells classed as naive were CD45RO-negative and positively selected for CCR7, excluding terminally differentiated effector memory CD45RA+ cells. Sample: naive CD8+ T cells sorted from blood. The receptors come from a young man in good health.

The chain combines TRBV13 with TRBJ2-7; possibly TRBD2 for D (5 bases). The CDR3 is 15 residues long. V gave up 5 bases and J gave up 3 bases, with 17 bases separating them. Germline V gene sequence: CDR1 PRHDT, CDR2 FYEKMQ (reference sequence). In DNA form, the CDR3 reads TGTGCCAGCAGCGCGTTTGAGGACGGACTCTACGAGCAGTACTTC. Its protein product is CASSAFEDGLYEQYF.

This rearrangement joins TRBV7-9 to TRBJ2-2; D is uncertain. Germline-derived CDR1 and CDR2 are SEHNR and FQNEAQ (reference sequence). The CDR3 loop spans 13 amino acids. Trimming took off 2 bases at V and 7 bases at J, with 8 bases between the two ends. CDR3 residues: CASSLLPGGELFF. CDR3 nucleotide sequence: TGTGCCAGCAGCTTACTCCCGGGCGGGGAGCTGTTTTTT. The full variable domain, with the rest looked up from reference TRBV7-9 and TRBJ2-2, is DTGVSQNPRHKITKRGQNVTFRCDPISEHNRLYWYRQTLGQGPEFLTYFQNEAQLEKSRLLSDRFSAERPKGSFSTLEIQRTEQGDSAMYLCASSLLPGGELFFGEGSRLTVL.

V and J are TRBV5-6 and TRBJ2-1; 8 bases fit TRBD1. J was trimmed by 6 bases and V by 0 bases; bases with no gene match: 11. The CDR3 extends over 17 amino acids. Germline values: CDR1 SGHDT, CDR2 YYEEEE. The CDR3 spells CASSLAGWTGFGNEQFF. The CDR3 DNA follows: TGTGCCAGCAGCTTGGCGGGCTGGACAGGGTTTGGCAATGAGCAGTTCTTC.

The V gene is TRBV4-3, the J gene TRBJ2-1; weak D call: TRBD1 (5 bases). CDR3 length: 15 residues. V lost 6 bases to trimming and J lost 3 bases, with 15 bases between them. Germline V lookup: CDR1 LGHNA, CDR2 YSLEER. The CDR3 loop is CASRTAEGDYNEQFF. CDR3 DNA sequence: TGCGCCAGCAGAACGGCAGAAGGGGACTACAATGAGCAGTTCTTC.

Only a few counts were recorded for this clone. This rearrangement joins TRBV7-9 to TRBJ1-1; no clear D gene. Germline V gene lookup returns CDR1 SEHNR and CDR2 FQNEAQ (reference sequence). This CDR3 region has 12 residues. Trimming cost V 2 bases and J 7 bases, with 8 bases left between them. The CDR3 nucleotides are TGTGCCAGCAGCTTAATAGTAGTTGAAGCTTTCTTT. Amino acid sequence: CASSLIVVEAFF. Supplemented by reference TRBV7-9 and TRBJ1-1, the full variable domain reads DTGVSQNPRHKITKRGQNVTFRCDPISEHNRLYWYRQTLGQGPEFLTYFQNEAQLEKSRLLSDRFSAERPKGSFSTLEIQRTEQGDSAMYLCASSLIVVEAFFGQGTRLTVV.

The gene calls are TRBV4-1 and TRBJ2-7; D is ambiguous. The CDR3 spans 13 residues. Germline CDR1 and CDR2: MGHRA and YSYEKL. Trimming pared 1 base from V and 1 base from J, leaving 5 bases between. As DNA, the CDR3 is TGCGCCAGCAGCCAAGGTAAATCCTACGAGCAGTACTTC. Encoded protein: CASSQGKSYEQYF.

The CDR3 spells CASSPASPLRVQYF. CDR3 DNA: TGTGCCAGCTCACCGGCCAGTCCCCTACGTGTGCAGTACTTC. The chain recombines TRBV18 with TRBJ2-7; D is uncertain. Trimming took off 3 bases at V and 9 bases at J, with 18 bases between the two ends. The CDR3 is 14 residues long. Germline V gives CDR1 KGHSH, CDR2 LQKENI.

CDR3 in DNA: TGTGCCAGCAGCCTAGGGCAGGGGTTGGGATCCACTGAAGCTTTCTTT. Protein product: CASSLGQGLGSTEAFF. The genes are TRBV7-9 and TRBJ1-1, with D possibly TRBD1 on 6 matching bases. In germline, CDR1 is SEHNR, CDR2 FQNEAQ (reference sequence). V lost 5 bases to trimming and J lost 4 bases, with 20 bases between them. This CDR3 is 16 amino acids long.

V and J are TRBV2 and TRBJ2-7, with D possibly TRBD2 on 5 matching bases. This CDR3 is 16 amino acids long. Looked up from germline, CDR1 is SNHLY and CDR2 is FYNNEI. V lost 0 bases and J 4 bases, leaving 16 bases between the germline ends. The CDR3 spells CASSEAPHGVGYEQYF. The CDR3 nucleotides read TGTGCCAGCAGTGAAGCCCCGCACGGGGTGGGATACGAGCAGTACTTC.

V gene TRBV10-1 combines with J gene TRBJ2-1; D remains unclear. In germline, CDR1 is WNHNN, CDR2 SYGVQD (reference sequence). This CDR3 has 15 amino acids. V dropped 7 bases and J dropped 3 bases, with 16 bases sitting between them. This chain's CDR3 is CASITHSSDYNEQFF. Written as DNA, the CDR3 is TGCGCCAGCATTACCCATTCGTCGGACTACAATGAGCAGTTCTTC.

Note on this clone: The identical CDR3 is also encoded by other nucleotide sequences in the sample. The genes are TRBV30 and TRBJ1-1; D is ambiguous. CDR1 and CDR2 from the germline V gene are GTSNPN and SVGIG (reference sequence). Between the trimmed V and J ends, which lost 0 bases and 1 base, there was a span of 3 bases. CDR3 length equals 12 residues. CDR3 residues: CAWSVTNTEAFF. The CDR3 DNA sequence: TGTGCCTGGAGTGTTACGAACACTGAAGCTTTCTTT.

The chain carries TRBV28 and TRBJ1-1; D is possibly TRBD1 (5 bases). V gave up 6 bases and J gave up 3 bases, with 11 bases separating them. CDR3 length: 13 amino acids. Germline V gene lookup returns CDR1 MDHEN and CDR2 SYDVKM. This chain's CDR3 is CASSPGLYTEAFF. Written as DNA, the CDR3 is TGTGCCAGCAGCCCGGGACTATACACTGAAGCTTTCTTT.

Here the CDR3 reads CASSLYVGDSYEQYF. The CDR3 DNA reads as TGTGCCAGCAGCTTATACGTAGGGGACTCCTACGAGCAGTACTTC. The gene calls are TRBV7-6 and TRBJ2-7, with a tentative D call TRBD1 (5 bases). From germline, CDR1 is SGHVS and CDR2 FNYEAQ. The CDR3 is 15 residues long. Trimming pared 2 bases from V and 0 bases from J, leaving 11 bases between.

This chain uses TRBV9 with TRBJ2-1; 10 bases map to TRBD2. CDR1 is SGDLS and CDR2 is YYNGEE in the germline V gene. The CDR3 covers 15 residues. The trim removed 0 bases at V and 8 bases at J, leaving 5 bases unmatched. This CDR3 reads CASSVGWTSGHEQFF. As DNA, the CDR3 is TGTGCCAGCAGCGTAGGATGGACTAGCGGACATGAGCAGTTCTTC.

The V and J genes are TRBV27 and TRBJ2-5, with 9 bases matching TRBD2. This CDR3 is built from 15 residues. V lost 2 bases and J lost 5; bases outside the gene matches: 6. Germline lookup yields CDR1 MNHEY and CDR2 SMNVEV (reference sequence). CDR3 coding DNA: TGTGCCAGCAGTTTAGACGTTAGCGGGAGTGAGACCCAGTACTTC. Its protein product is CASSLDVSGSETQYF.

V gene TRBV25-1 combines with J gene TRBJ2-5; possible D gene TRBD2, 6 bases. The end of the DNA aligns better with TRBJ2-7, so the J call may be wrong. This CDR3 has 14 amino acids. Germline CDR1 and CDR2: MGHDK and SYGVNS. The CDR3 loop reads CASSEEGLSYEQYF. In DNA, the CDR3 is TGTGCCAGCAGTGAGGAGGGTTTGTCCTACGAGCAGTACTTC.